Here is one T cell receptor (beta chain) with its context. Trimming took off 2 bases at V and 0 bases at J, with 16 bases between the two ends. CDR1 and CDR2 (germline): SGHRS, YFSETQ. The CDR3 is 17 residues long. This record comes from a study of control samples from healthy donors and cancer patients. Clones were sequenced by immunoSEQ multiplex PCR, and TCRdb holds only the in-frame ones, with some missing. Of more than 50,000 clones listed, approximately 90% are singletons. The sample was PBMCs. The chain has TRBV5-1 and TRBJ2-3; a weak D match, TRBD1 (6 bases). The origin of this receptor is a woman aged 45-59 years with colorectal cancer. The chain's CDR3 is CASSFTQDSSSTDTQYF. CDR3 DNA: TGCGCCAGCAGCTTTACCCAGGACAGTTCTAGCACAGATACGCAGTATTTT.